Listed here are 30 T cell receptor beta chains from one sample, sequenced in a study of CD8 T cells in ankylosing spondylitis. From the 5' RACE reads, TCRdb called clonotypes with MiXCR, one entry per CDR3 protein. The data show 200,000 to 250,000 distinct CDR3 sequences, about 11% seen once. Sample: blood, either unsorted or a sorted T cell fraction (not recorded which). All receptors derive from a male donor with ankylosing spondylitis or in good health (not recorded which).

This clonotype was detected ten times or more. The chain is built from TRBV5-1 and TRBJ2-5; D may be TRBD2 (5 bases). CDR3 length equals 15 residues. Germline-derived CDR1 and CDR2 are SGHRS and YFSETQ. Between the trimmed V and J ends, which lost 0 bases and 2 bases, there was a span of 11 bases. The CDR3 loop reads CASSLGGLPQETQYF. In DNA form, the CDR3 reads TGCGCCAGCAGCTTGGGCGGGCTACCGCAAGAGACCCAGTACTTC.

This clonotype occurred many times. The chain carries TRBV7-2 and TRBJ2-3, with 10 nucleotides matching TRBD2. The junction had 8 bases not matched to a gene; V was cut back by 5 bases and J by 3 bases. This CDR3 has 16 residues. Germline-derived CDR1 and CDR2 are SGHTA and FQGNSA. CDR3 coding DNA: TGTGCCAGCAGCCGATTAGCGGGGGGTAGTACAGATACGCAGTATTTT. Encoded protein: CASSRLAGGSTDTQYF. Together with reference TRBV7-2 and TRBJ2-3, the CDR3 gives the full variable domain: GAGVSQSPSNKVTEKGKDVELRCDPISGHTALYWYRQSLGQGLEFLIYFQGNSAPDKSGLPSDRFSAERTGGSVSTLTIQRTQQEDSAVYLCASSRLAGGSTDTQYFGPGTRLTVL.

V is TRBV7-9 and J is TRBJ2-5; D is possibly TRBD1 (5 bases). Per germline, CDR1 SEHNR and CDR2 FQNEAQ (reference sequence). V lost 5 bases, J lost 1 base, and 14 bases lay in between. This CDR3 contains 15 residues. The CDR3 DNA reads TGTGCCAGCAGCCCCAACAGGACAACCCAAGAGACCCAGTACTTC. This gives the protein CASSPNRTTQETQYF. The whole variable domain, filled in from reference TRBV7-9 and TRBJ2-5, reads DTGVSQNPRHKITKRGQNVTFRCDPISEHNRLYWYRQTLGQGPEFLTYFQNEAQLEKSRLLSDRFSAERPKGSFSTLEIQRTEQGDSAMYLCASSPNRTTQETQYFGPGTRLLVL.

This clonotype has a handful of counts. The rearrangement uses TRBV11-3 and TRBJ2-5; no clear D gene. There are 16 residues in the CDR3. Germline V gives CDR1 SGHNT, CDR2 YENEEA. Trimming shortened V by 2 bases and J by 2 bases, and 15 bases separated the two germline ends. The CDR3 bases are TGTGCCAGCAGCTTAAAAGGGCCCGAGGATCAAGAGACCCAGTACTTC. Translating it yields CASSLKGPEDQETQYF.

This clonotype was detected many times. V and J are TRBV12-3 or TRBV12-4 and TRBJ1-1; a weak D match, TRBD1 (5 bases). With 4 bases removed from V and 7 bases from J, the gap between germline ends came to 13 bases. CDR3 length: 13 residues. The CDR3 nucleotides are TGTGCCAGCAGTTCTCTCAGGGCGGGTGAAGCTTTCTTT. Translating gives CASSSLRAGEAFF.

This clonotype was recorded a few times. CDR3 DNA: TGCGCCAGCAGCTTGGGAGCGACTGGTGGAAACACCATATATTTT. Translating it yields CASSLGATGGNTIYF. This rearrangement joins TRBV5-1 to TRBJ1-3, with no clear D. V dropped 0 bases and J dropped 3 bases, with 10 bases sitting between them. The CDR3 contains 15 residues. Germline V gives CDR1 SGHRS, CDR2 YFSETQ.

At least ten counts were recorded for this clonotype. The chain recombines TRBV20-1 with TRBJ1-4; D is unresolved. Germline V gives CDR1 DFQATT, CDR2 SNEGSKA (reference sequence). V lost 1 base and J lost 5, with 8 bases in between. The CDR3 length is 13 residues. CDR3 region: CSARAPGNEKLFF. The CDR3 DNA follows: TGCAGTGCTAGAGCCCCCGGAAATGAAAAACTGTTTTTT.

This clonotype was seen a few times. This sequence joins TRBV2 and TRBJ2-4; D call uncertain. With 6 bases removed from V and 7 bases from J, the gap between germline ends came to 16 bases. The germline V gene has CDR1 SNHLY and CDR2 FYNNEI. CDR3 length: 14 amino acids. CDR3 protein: CASRPGVGWNIQYF. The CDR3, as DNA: TGTGCCAGCAGGCCTGGAGTAGGGTGGAACATTCAGTACTTC.

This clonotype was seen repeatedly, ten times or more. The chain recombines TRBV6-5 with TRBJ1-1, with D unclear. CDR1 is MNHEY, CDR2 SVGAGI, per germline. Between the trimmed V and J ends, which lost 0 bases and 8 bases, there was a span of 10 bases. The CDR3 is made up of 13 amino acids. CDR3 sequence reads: CASSYSRALEAFF. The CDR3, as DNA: TGTGCCAGCAGTTACTCAAGGGCTCTAGAAGCTTTCTTT.

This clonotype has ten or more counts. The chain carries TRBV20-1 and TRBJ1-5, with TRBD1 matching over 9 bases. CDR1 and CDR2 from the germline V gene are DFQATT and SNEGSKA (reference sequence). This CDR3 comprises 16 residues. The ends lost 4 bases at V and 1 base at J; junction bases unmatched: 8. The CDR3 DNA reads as TGCAGTGCTACTCAAACCGACAGGGGGAGCAATCAGCCCCAGCATTTT. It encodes CSATQTDRGSNQPQHF.

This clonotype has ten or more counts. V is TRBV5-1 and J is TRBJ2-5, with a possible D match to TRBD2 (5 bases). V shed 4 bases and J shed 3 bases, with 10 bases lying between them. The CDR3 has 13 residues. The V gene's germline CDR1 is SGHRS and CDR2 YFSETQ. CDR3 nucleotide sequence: TGCGCCAGCAGCCGTGGACTGGAAGAGACCCAGTACTTC. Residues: CASSRGLEETQYF. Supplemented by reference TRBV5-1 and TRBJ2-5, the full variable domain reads KAGVTQTPRYLIKTRGQQVTLSCSPISGHRSVSWYQQTPGQGLQFLFEYFSETQRNKGNFPGRFSGRQFSNSRSEMNVSTLELGDSALYLCASSRGLEETQYFGPGTRLLVL.

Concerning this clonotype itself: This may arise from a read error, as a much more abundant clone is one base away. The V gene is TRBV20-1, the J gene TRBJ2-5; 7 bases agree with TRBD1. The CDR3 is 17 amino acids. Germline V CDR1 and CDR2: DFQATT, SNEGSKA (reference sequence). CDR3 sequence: CCARDLTGLKFRETQYF. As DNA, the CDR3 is TGCTGTGCTAGAGATCTGACAGGGCTAAAATTTCGGGAGACCCAGTACTTC.

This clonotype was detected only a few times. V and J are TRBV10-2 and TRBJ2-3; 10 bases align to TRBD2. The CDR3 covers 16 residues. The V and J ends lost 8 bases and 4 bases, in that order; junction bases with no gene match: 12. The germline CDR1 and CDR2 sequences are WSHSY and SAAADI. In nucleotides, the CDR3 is TGCGCCAGCGCCCCTGGGGCTAGCGGGGGATCAGATACGCAGTATTTT. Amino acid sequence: CASAPGASGGSDTQYF.

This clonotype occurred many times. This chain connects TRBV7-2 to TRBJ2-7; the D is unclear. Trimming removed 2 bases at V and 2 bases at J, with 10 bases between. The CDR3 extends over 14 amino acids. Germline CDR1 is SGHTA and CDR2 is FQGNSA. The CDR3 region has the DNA TGTGCCAGCAGCTTATCGGCCGTTACCTACGAGCAGTACTTC. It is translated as CASSLSAVTYEQYF.

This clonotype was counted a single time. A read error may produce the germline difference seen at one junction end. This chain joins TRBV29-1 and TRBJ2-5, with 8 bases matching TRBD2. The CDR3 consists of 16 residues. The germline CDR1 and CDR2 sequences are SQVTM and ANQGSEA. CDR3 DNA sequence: TGCAGCGTTGAGATATCCGGGACTAGGCGCGGAGAGACCCAGCACTTC. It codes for CSVEISGTRRGETQHF.

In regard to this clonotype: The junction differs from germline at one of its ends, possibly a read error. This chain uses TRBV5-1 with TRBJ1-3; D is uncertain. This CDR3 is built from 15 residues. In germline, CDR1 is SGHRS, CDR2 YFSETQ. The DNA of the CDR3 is TGCGCCGGCAGCTTGGCCGCCACCGCTGGAAACATCATATATTTT. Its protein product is CAGSLAATAGNIIYF.

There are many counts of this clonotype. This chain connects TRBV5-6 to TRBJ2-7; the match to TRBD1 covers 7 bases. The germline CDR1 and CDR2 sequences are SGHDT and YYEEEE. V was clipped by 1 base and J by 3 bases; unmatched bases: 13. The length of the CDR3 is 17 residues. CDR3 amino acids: CASSLFVFGTEDYEQYF. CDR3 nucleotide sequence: TGTGCCAGCAGCTTGTTTGTCTTCGGGACAGAAGACTACGAGCAGTACTTC.

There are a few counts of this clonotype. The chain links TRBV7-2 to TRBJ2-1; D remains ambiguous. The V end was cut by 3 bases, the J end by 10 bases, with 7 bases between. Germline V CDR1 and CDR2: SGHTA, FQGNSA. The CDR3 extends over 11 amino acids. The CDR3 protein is CASSFPGEQFF. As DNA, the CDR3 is TGTGCCAGCAGCTTCCCCGGGGAGCAGTTCTTC.

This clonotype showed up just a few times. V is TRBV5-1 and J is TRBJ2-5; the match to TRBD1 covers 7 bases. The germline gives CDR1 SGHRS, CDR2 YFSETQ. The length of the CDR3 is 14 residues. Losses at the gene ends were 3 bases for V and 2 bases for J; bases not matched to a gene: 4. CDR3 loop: CASSSPGQQETQYF. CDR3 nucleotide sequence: TGCGCCAGCAGCTCACCGGGACAGCAAGAGACCCAGTACTTC.

Here the CDR3 DNA reads TGTGCCAGCTATCTCACAGATACGCAGTATTTT. This sequence encodes CASYLTDTQYF. V usage is TRBV28 and J usage is TRBJ2-3; D unclear. The V and J ends lost 8 bases and 2 bases respectively, with 5 bases between them. This CDR3 spans 11 amino acids. Germline lookup yields CDR1 MDHEN and CDR2 SYDVKM. Complete variable domain (other parts from reference TRBV28 and TRBJ2-3): DVKVTQSSRYLVKRTGEKVFLECVQDMDHENMFWYRQDPGLGLRLIYFSYDVKMKEKGDIPEGYSVSREKKERFSLILESASTNQTSMYLCASYLTDTQYFGPGTRLTVL.

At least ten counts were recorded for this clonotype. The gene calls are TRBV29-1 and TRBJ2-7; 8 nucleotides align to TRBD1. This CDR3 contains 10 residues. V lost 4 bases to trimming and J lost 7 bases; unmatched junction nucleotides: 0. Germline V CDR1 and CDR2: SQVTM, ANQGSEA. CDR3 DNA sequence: TGCAGCGTTGGGACAGGGGAGCAGTACTTC. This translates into CSVGTGEQYF.

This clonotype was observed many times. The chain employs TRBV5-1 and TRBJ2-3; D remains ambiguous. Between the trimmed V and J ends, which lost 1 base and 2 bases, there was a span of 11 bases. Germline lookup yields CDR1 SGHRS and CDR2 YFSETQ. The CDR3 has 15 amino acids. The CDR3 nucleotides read TGCGCCAGCAGCTTGCAGTCGGGCTACACAGATACGCAGTATTTT. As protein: CASSLQSGYTDTQYF.

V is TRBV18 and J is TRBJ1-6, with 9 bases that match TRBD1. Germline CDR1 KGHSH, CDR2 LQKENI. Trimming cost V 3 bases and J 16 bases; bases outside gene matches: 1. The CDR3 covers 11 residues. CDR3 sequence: CASSPGTGLHF. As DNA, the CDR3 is TGTGCCAGCTCACCGGGGACAGGGCTCCACTTT.

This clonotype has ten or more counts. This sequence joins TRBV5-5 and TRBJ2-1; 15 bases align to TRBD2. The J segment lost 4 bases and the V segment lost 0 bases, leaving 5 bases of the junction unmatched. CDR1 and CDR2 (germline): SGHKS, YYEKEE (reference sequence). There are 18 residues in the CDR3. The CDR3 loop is CASSLAYGTSGGYNEQFF. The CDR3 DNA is TGTGCCAGCAGCTTGGCTTACGGGACTAGCGGGGGGTACAATGAGCAGTTCTTC.

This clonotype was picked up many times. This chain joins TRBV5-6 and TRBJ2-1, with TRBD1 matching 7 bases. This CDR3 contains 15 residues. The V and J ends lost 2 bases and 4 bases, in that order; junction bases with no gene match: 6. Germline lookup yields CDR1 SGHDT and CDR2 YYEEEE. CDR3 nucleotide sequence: TGTGCCAGCAGCTTTCTGGCACAGGGGTACAATGAGCAGTTCTTC. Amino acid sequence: CASSFLAQGYNEQFF.

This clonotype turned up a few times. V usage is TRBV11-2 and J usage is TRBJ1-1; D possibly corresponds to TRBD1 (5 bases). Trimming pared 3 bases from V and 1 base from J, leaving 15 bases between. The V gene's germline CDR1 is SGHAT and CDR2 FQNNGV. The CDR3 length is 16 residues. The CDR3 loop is CASSFPLGGKNTEAFF. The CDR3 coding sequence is TGTGCCAGCAGCTTCCCTCTCGGGGGGAAGAACACTGAAGCTTTCTTT.

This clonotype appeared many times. In DNA form, the CDR3 reads TGTGCCAGCAGTCTCGGGTGGGGAGAGACCCAGTACTTC. As protein: CASSLGWGETQYF. The chain uses TRBV12-3 or TRBV12-4 and TRBJ2-5, with D uncertain. With 5 bases removed from V and 4 bases from J, the gap between germline ends came to 11 bases. This CDR3 is built from 13 residues.

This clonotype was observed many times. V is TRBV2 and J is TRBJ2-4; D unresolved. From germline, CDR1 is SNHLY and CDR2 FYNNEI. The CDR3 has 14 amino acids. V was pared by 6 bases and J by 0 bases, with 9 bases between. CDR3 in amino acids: CASSSWGAKNIQYF. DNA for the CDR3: TGTGCCAGCAGCTCCTGGGGAGCCAAAAACATTCAGTACTTC.

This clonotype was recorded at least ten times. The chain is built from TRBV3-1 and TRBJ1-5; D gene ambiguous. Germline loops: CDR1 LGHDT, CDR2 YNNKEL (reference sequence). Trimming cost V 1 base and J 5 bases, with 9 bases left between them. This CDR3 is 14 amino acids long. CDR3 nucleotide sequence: TGTGCCAGCAGCCAAGGGAGGGTCGATCAGCCCCAGCATTTT. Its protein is CASSQGRVDQPQHF.

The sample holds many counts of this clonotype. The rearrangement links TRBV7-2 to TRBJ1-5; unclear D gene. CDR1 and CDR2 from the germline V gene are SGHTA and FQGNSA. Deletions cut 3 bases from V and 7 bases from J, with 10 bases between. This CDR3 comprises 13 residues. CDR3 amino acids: CASSLAGQQPQHF. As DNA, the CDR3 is TGTGCCAGCAGCTTGGCAGGTCAGCAGCCCCAGCATTTT.